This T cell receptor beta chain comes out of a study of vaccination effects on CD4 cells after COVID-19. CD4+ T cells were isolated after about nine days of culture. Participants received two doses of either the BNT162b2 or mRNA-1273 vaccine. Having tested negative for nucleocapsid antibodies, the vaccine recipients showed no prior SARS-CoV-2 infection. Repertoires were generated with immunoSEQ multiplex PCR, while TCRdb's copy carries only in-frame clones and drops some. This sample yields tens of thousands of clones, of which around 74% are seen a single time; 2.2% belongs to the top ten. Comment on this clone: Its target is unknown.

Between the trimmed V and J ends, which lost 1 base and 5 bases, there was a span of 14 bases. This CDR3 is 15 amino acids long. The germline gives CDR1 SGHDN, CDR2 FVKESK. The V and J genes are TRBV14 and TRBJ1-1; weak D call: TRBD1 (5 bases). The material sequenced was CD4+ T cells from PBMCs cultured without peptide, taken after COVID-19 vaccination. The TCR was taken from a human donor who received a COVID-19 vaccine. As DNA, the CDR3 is TGTGCCAGCAGCCAAGGTTCGGCAGGGAAGACTGAAGCTTTCTTT. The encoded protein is CASSQGSAGKTEAFF.